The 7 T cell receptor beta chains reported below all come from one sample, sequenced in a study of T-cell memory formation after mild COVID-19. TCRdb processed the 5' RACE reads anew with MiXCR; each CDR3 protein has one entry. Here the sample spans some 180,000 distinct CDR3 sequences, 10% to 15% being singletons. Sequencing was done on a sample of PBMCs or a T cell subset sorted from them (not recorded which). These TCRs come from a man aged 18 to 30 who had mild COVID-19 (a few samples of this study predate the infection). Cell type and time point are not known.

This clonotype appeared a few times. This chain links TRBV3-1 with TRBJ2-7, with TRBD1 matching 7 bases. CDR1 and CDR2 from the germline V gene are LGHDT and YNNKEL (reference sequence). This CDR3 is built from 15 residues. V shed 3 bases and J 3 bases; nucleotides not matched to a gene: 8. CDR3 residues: CASSQSTGTVYEQYF. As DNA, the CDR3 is TGTGCCAGCAGCCAGTCAACCGGGACAGTCTACGAGCAGTACTTC.

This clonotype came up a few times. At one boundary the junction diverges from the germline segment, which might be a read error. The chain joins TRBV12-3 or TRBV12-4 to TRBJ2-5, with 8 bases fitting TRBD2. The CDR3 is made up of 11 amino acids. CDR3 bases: TGCGCCGCGGGGGGCCGGGAGACCCAGTACTTC. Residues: CAAGGRETQYF.

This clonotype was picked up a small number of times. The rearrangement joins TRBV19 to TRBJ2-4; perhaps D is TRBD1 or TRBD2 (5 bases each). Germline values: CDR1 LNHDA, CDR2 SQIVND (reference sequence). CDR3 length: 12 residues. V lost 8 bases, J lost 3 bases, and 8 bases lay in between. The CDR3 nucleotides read TGTGCCAGTTGGGACGGCAAAAACATTCAGTACTTC. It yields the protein CASWDGKNIQYF.

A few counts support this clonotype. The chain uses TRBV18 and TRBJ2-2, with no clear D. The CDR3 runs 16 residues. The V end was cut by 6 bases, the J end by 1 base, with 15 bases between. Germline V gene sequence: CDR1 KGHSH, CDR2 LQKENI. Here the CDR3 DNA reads TGTGCCAGCTCCCCTTTTGACCCCATGAACACCGGGGAGCTGTTTTTT. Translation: CASSPFDPMNTGELFF.

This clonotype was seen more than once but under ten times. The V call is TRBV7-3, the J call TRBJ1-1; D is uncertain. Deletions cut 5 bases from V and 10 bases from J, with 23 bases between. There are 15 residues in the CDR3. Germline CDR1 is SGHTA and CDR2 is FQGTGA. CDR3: CASSPDGKVGRRAFF. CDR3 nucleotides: TGTGCCAGCAGCCCAGACGGGAAAGTGGGGAGGCGAGCTTTCTTT.

Here the CDR3 reads CASSDRPGAAQPQHF. CDR3 coding DNA: TGTGCCAGTAGTGATCGTCCGGGGGCGGCTCAGCCCCAGCATTTT. The J gene is TRBJ1-5, the V gene TRBV19; perhaps TRBD1 as D (6 bases). CDR3 length: 15 residues. V was clipped by 5 bases and J by 6 bases, with 17 bases between them. Germline values: CDR1 LNHDA, CDR2 SQIVND (reference sequence). The whole variable domain, remainder taken from reference TRBV19 and TRBJ1-5, is DGGITQSPKYLFRKEGQNVTLSCEQNLNHDAMYWYRQDPGQGLRLIYYSQIVNDFQKGDIAEGYSVSREKKESFPLTVTSAQKNPTAFYLCASSDRPGAAQPQHFGDGTRLSIL.

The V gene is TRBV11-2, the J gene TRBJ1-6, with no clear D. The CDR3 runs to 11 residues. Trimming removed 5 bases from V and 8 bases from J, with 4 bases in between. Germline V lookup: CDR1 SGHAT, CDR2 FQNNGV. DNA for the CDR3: TGTGCCAGCAGCCGAGATTCACCCCTCCACTTT. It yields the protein CASSRDSPLHF.